Each of the 16 T cell receptor beta chains below was sequenced from the same sample in a study of CXCR3-negative and CXCR3-positive naive CD8 T cells. TRB cDNA libraries were made by UMI-labeled 5' RACE. Following a re-call of the 5' RACE reads, TCRdb has one entry per CDR3 protein and lacks DNA. This table holds about 150,000 distinct CDR3 sequences. The antigens of these receptors remain unknown. Whole-study findings and limits: CXCR3-positive naive cells carried more hydrophobic TRB CDR3s than CXCR3-negative naive cells did.

The sequenced material came from naive CXCR3+ CD8+ T cells from blood. The sample's subset: CD45RO-CCR7+CD27+CD95- naive CD8+ T cells expressing CXCR3 (TNR3+). The receptors shown here come from a human donor in good health. Some clones in this sample may be carry-over from other donors' samples.

The chain links TRBV29-1 to TRBJ2-7; the D call of TRBD2 rests on TCRdb alone, since no DNA is present to check it. CDR1 and CDR2 (germline): SQVTM, ANQGSEA. The CDR3 sequence is 17 residues long. CDR3 residues: CSVEGGTEGLAGGEQYF.

The chain joins TRBV7-9 to TRBJ2-3; the TRBD1 assignment by TCRdb is unverifiable without DNA. This CDR3 contains 13 residues. Germline V gene sequence: CDR1 SEHNR, CDR2 FQNEAQ (reference sequence). The CDR3 region is CASSPRQVDTQYF.

The chain links TRBV27 to TRBJ2-3; without DNA, the TCRdb call of TRBD2 cannot be checked. Germline lookup yields CDR1 MNHEY and CDR2 SMNVEV (reference sequence). The CDR3 covers 16 residues. The CDR3 loop reads CASSKPSSGGPDTQYF.

The rearrangement joins TRBV6-6 to TRBJ2-1; TCRdb returns TRBD1, unconfirmable since there is no DNA. CDR3 length equals 15 residues. The germline gives CDR1 MNHNY, CDR2 SVGAGI (reference sequence). This CDR3 reads CASSYSGADYNEQFF.

The V call is TRBV7-9, the J call TRBJ2-4. CDR1 SEHNR and CDR2 FQNEAQ come from the germline V gene (reference sequence). The CDR3 is 14 residues long. CDR3 region: CASSLAMGRDIQYF.

V is TRBV28 and J is TRBJ1-5; as DNA is missing, the TRBD1 call by TCRdb cannot be tested. This CDR3 has 13 residues. The germline CDR1 and CDR2 sequences are MDHEN and SYDVKM. The CDR3 loop reads CATHPWDNQPQHF.

This chain joins TRBV14 and TRBJ2-1; as DNA is missing, the TRBD1 call by TCRdb cannot be tested. The CDR3 is 18 residues long. Germline V lookup: CDR1 SGHDN, CDR2 FVKESK. CDR3 in amino acids: CVSAAGRGLNALYNEQFF. The variable domain in full, with the rest retrieved from reference TRBV14 and TRBJ2-1, is EAGVTQFPSHSVIEKGQTVTLRCDPISGHDNLYWYRRVMGKEIKFLLHFVKESKQDESGMPNNRFLAERTGGTYSTLKVQPAELEDSGVYFCVSAAGRGLNALYNEQFFGPGTRLTVL.

The genes are TRBV6-2 or TRBV6-3 and TRBJ2-1; lacking DNA, the TRBD2 call made by TCRdb goes unchecked. Germline CDR1 is MNHEY and CDR2 is SVGEGT. The CDR3 runs 15 residues. CDR3 in amino acids: CASSYFAGGSNEQFF.

The chain's CDR3 is CASSLAAGGEQYF. The genes are TRBV5-5 and TRBJ2-7; TCRdb's D gene call, TRBD1, goes unchecked for lack of DNA. Germline lookup yields CDR1 SGHKS and CDR2 YYEKEE (reference sequence). The CDR3 loop spans 13 amino acids.

The chain joins TRBV29-1 to TRBJ2-5; TCRdb indicates TRBD2, and absent DNA this call remains unverified. This CDR3 is built from 16 residues. In germline, CDR1 is SQVTM, CDR2 ANQGSEA. CDR3: CSVEGLSEDVQETQYF.

The chain carries TRBV28 and TRBJ2-1; TCRdb proposes TRBD2, but this gene call is untestable without DNA. Germline lookup yields CDR1 MDHEN and CDR2 SYDVKM. This CDR3 is built from 16 residues. The CDR3 protein is CASIEVGLAGGNEQFF.

The V call is TRBV12-3 or TRBV12-4, the J call TRBJ2-1; as DNA is missing, the TRBD1 call by TCRdb cannot be tested. This CDR3 region has 15 residues. The CDR3 protein is CASSLMAPGYNEQFF.

This chain joins TRBV29-1 and TRBJ2-5; TCRdb's assignment of TRBD1 cannot be checked, as there is no DNA. The CDR3 is 13 amino acids. The V gene's germline CDR1 is SQVTM and CDR2 ANQGSEA. The CDR3 is CSVEETGGETQYF. The variable domain in full, with the rest retrieved from reference TRBV29-1 and TRBJ2-5, is SAVISQKPSRDICQRGTSLTIQCQVDSQVTMMFWYRQQPGQSLTLIATANQGSEATYESGFVIDKFPISRPNLTFSTLTVSNMSPEDSSIYLCSVEETGGETQYFGPGTRLLVL.

The chain employs TRBV20-1 and TRBJ2-7; TCRdb proposes TRBD1, but this gene call is untestable without DNA. Germline values: CDR1 DFQATT, CDR2 SNEGSKA (reference sequence). The CDR3 is 16 amino acids. The CDR3 loop is CSARDLASTDSYEQYF.

The genes are TRBV6-5 and TRBJ2-7; TCRdb calls TRBD1, which cannot be checked without DNA. The CDR3 is made up of 16 amino acids. Germline-derived CDR1 and CDR2 are MNHEY and SVGAGI. The CDR3 reads CASSSLRQGLPCEQYF.

This rearrangement joins TRBV5-1 to TRBJ1-1. The V gene's germline CDR1 is SGHRS and CDR2 YFSETQ. This CDR3 contains 13 residues. The CDR3: CASSTEPHTEAFF.